Shown below are 11 T cell receptor beta chains from a single sample sequenced in a study of cytomegalovirus exposure and HLA in healthy donors. Assay: immunoSEQ multiplex PCR; the TCRdb copy retains only in-frame clones and omits some. The data show about 130,000 clones, 90% to 97% seen once. The sequenced sample was PBMCs. Receptor source: a young man in good health and CMV-seronegative.

The genes are TRBV9 and TRBJ2-2; D not resolved. The V end lost 0 bases, the J end lost 0 bases, and 6 bases lay between the germline ends. Germline V gene sequence: CDR1 SGDLS, CDR2 YYNGEE. The CDR3 is made up of 15 amino acids. The CDR3 protein is CASSVASTNTGELFF. The DNA for the CDR3 is TGTGCCAGCAGCGTAGCTAGTACGAACACCGGGGAGCTGTTTTTT.

This clone was detected only a few times. The chain uses TRBV6-5 and TRBJ1-2, with 8 bases fitting TRBD1. Trimming removed 6 bases from V and 6 bases from J; junction bases left unmatched: 9. The CDR3 spans 14 residues. Per germline, CDR1 MNHEY and CDR2 SVGAGI. The CDR3 DNA is TGTGCCAGCAGCTCCCGGGACAGGCACGATGGCTACACCTTC. Translation gives CASSSRDRHDGYTF.

This chain connects TRBV2 to TRBJ2-1, with TRBD2 identical over 7 bases. Germline loops: CDR1 SNHLY, CDR2 FYNNEI. The CDR3 covers 13 residues. V shed 8 bases and J 1 base; nucleotides not matched to a gene: 2. The CDR3 region is CASLAESYNEQFF. CDR3 in DNA: TGTGCCAGCCTAGCGGAGTCCTACAATGAGCAGTTCTTC.

CDR3 bases: TGTGCCAGCACCCCAACGGTCCTAGCGGGAGTCACCGGGGAGCTGTTTTTT. It translates to CASTPTVLAGVTGELFF. The V gene is TRBV25-1, the J gene TRBJ2-2; 10 bases fit TRBD2. The CDR3 length is 17 residues. The V and J ends lost 7 bases and 4 bases, in that order; junction bases with no gene match: 12. Germline V lookup: CDR1 MGHDK, CDR2 SYGVNS.

V is TRBV7-2 and J is TRBJ2-7; TRBD2 aligns across 7 bases. CDR3 length: 15 residues. The germline gives CDR1 SGHTA, CDR2 FQGNSA. The V segment lost 4 bases and the J segment 4 bases; nucleotides outside the gene matches: 10. In DNA form, the CDR3 reads TGTGCCAGCAGCTCCAACCCGGGGGGAACGTACGAGCAGTACTTC. The encoded protein is CASSSNPGGTYEQYF.

V and J are TRBV28 and TRBJ2-7; maybe TRBD2 (5 bases). With 2 bases removed from V and 0 bases from J, the gap between germline ends came to 14 bases. The CDR3 has 16 amino acids. Germline assignment: CDR1 MDHEN and CDR2 SYDVKM. CDR3 bases: TGTGCCAGCAGTTTAGTCGGTGGAGGCAGCTCCTACGAGCAGTACTTC. Its translation is CASSLVGGGSSYEQYF.

The rearrangement uses TRBV28 and TRBJ1-5, with D possibly being TRBD1 (6 bases). Germline values: CDR1 MDHEN, CDR2 SYDVKM. V lost 5 bases and J lost 4, with 18 bases in between. The CDR3 covers 16 residues. The CDR3 loop is CASSPRRTVENQPQHF. DNA for the CDR3: TGTGCCAGCAGTCCGCGGCGGACAGTGGAGAATCAGCCCCAGCATTTT.

This chain links TRBV7-2 with TRBJ2-7, with a tentative D call TRBD1 (5 bases). V dropped 1 base and J dropped 2 bases, with 9 bases sitting between them. Looked up from germline, CDR1 is SGHTA and CDR2 is FQGNSA. The CDR3 runs 14 residues. CDR3 in DNA: TGTGCCAGCAGCTTAGTAGTACAGGCCTACGAGCAGTACTTC. Amino acids: CASSLVVQAYEQYF.

The chain has TRBV28 and TRBJ1-5; weak D call: TRBD1 (5 bases). Germline V lookup: CDR1 MDHEN, CDR2 SYDVKM. The CDR3 contains 15 residues. V dropped 5 bases and J dropped 0 bases, with 11 bases sitting between them. The CDR3 DNA sequence: TGTGCCAGCAGTAGGAGGGGATCTAGCAATCAGCCCCAGCATTTT. The encoded protein is CASSRRGSSNQPQHF.

CDR3 DNA: TGTGCCAGCAGTTCCCGGAGACAGGGACCGAATCAGCCCCAGCATTTT. This translates into CASSSRRQGPNQPQHF. This sequence joins TRBV28 and TRBJ1-5, with 7 bases matching TRBD1. Germline V gives CDR1 MDHEN, CDR2 SYDVKM. V was clipped by 4 bases and J by 4 bases; unmatched bases: 10. This CDR3 is built from 16 residues.

J is TRBJ2-5 and V is TRBV27; no firm D call. The CDR3 loop spans 14 amino acids. V shed 5 bases and J shed 7 bases, with 17 bases lying between them. Germline V gene data show CDR1 as MNHEY and CDR2 as SMNVEV (reference sequence). CDR3 residues: CASSNSLELGTQYF. The CDR3 DNA follows: TGTGCCAGCAGTAACTCCTTGGAGCTGGGGACCCAGTACTTC.